This T cell receptor beta chain was captured in a study of PD-L1 blockade in urothelial cancer (TCRdb year 2017). Study-level background: Every patient began therapy in 2014 and was given atezolizumab 1,200 mg intravenously every 3 weeks. Pretreatment tumor samples, along with matched peripheral blood collected serially before and after atezolizumab treatment, underwent TCR sequencing. Blood samples gave median yields of about 140,000 T cells and more than 80,000 unique TCRs, along with a median clonality of about 0.084. About 90% of the roughly 29 patients were males with bladder-origin urothelial cancer, and about 65% of the 29 reported a prior smoking history. In the same patients, whole exome sequencing and RNA sequencing of pretreatment tumors were performed in addition to TCR sequencing. Some 29 patients had pretreatment blood TCR-seq, about 25 had at least one posttreatment blood collection, and about 25 had tumor TCR-seq. Blood samples were analyzed at two time points: 3 weeks after treatment start (second dose) and 6 weeks after treatment start. The study was an exploratory multi-omic analysis of somatic, immune and clinical correlates of response to PD-L1 blockade with atezolizumab in urothelial cancer. Durable clinical benefit was defined as progression-free survival longer than 6 months, and TCR features were also tested against progression-free and overall survival. Patients had an ECOG performance status of 0 or 1 and had received between 0 and 3 prior chemotherapy regimens. Durable clinical benefit was achieved by nine patients and was not achieved by 20 patients.

To estimate absolute template abundance from read counts, synthetic TCR analog templates were spiked into each PCR. TCRbeta CDR3 regions were amplified from genomic DNA with bias-controlled V and J gene primers using the immunoSEQ assay. Sequencing of rearranged TCRbeta segments was done at approximately 20X coverage. As for the authors' bioinformatics: Sequencing errors were corrected by clustering, and CDR3s were annotated against IMGT so that V, D and J genes could be assigned. Downstream analyses used only productive TCRbeta rearrangements, leaving out any out-of-frame or stop-codon sequences. Clonality was computed as one minus Shannon entropy normalized by the log of the number of unique productive sequences. Fisher's exact test with Benjamini-Hochberg correction, at a threshold of adjusted p below 0.01, was used to find clones that differed between time points or between blood and tumor. TCRdb re-hosts the immuneACCESS table, in-frame sequences only. Its copies lack some clones; in the studies checked, an unresolved V gene accounts for under half of them, and the cause for the rest is not known. V and J calls and clone size are given by that table; D and trimming were obtained from the DNA. Present in this sample are over 100,000 clones, about 81% of which were seen just once. The ten largest make up 3.2% of the sample.

The sample's time point label, decoded: pretreatment peripheral blood. The cohort comprised approximately 30 patients with locally advanced or metastatic urothelial carcinoma treated at Memorial Sloan Kettering on a trial protocol. Peripheral blood mononuclear cells were collected pretreatment and during treatment, at between 1 and 8 total time points per patient. The Qiagen DNeasy Blood extraction kit was used to purify genomic DNA from total PBMCs and from tumor samples. PBMCs were collected pretreatment and during treatment and were isolated and stored as previously described. In the case of this clone: The antigen it recognizes is unknown. Base qualities are not provided; no much larger clone lies one nucleotide away.

The germline V end is reduced by 3 bases and the J end by 6 bases; junction bases left unmatched: 15. Spanning cysteine to phenylalanine, the CDR3 consists of 18 amino acids. Solely the CDR3 DNA is kept, with 54 bases framed from the first base. CDR1 is given as KGHSH and CDR2 as LQKENI, both from the germline V gene. The research as a whole found: A pretreatment peripheral blood TCR clonality below the median was linked to improved progression-free and overall survival. Among patients with durable benefit, tumor-associated TCR clones showed greater expansion in peripheral blood 3 weeks after treatment started (n = 22, p = 0.022). Because the sample size was small (n of about 29) and many exploratory analyses were performed, the results are intended to be hypothesis-generating.

Sequenced material: PBMCs, taken around atezolizumab (anti-PD-L1) treatment. The rearranged segments are TRBV18 and TRBJ2-2; the central 8 bases match TRBD2. This clonotype was obtained from a man aged 50 to 59 with urothelial cancer. The DNA sequence is TGTGCCAGCTCACCCAGCGGGAGCGCCCCGGTCGGGTCCGGGGAGCTGTTTTTT. This codes for CASSPSGSAPVGSGELFF.